The entry below gives a single T cell receptor beta chain sequence along with its context. The target antigen is unknown. These data originate in a study of T cell responses to AZD1222 COVID-19 vaccine. Sequencing was performed with immunoSEQ multiplex PCR; in TCRdb, only in-frame clones are kept and a portion is missing. The table shows about 150,000 clones, with less than 90% occurring only once. Germline V lookup: CDR1 LNHDA, CDR2 SQIVND (reference sequence). Trimming shortened V by 7 bases and J by 0 bases, and 19 bases separated the two germline ends. The CDR3 sequence is 17 residues long. Study outcomes and limitations: The reported proportion of spike-specific TCRs targeting unmutated variant regions was nearly half.

The input for sequencing was peripheral blood, taken after recovery from COVID-19. The sequence came from an adult who had recovered from COVID-19. The V gene is TRBV19, the J gene TRBJ2-1, with a tentative D call TRBD2 (7 bases). CDR3 DNA sequence: TGTGCCAGTACCAACTTAAGGGGGGGTAGCTCCTACAATGAGCAGTTCTTC. As protein: CASTNLRGGSSYNEQFF.